These T cell receptor beta chains were read from a single sample in a study of control samples from healthy donors and cancer patients. Here immunoSEQ multiplex PCR was the method, and the copy in TCRdb shows in-frame clones only, minus some. Here the sample spans about 45,000 clones, 70% to 75% being singletons. Specimen: formalin-fixed, paraffin-embedded tissue. These receptors were collected from a male donor with melanoma. Each CDR3 is given with its conserved first and last residue. The order of the fields is clone size, V gene, D gene, J gene, CDR3 DNA, CDR3 protein. D genes are given only for firm matches. A row's size may be missing; if present it is once, few, many or a size class.

-	TRBV18	-	TRBJ1-6	TGTGCCAGCTCACTAGAACCGGGACTCTTAAATTCACCCCTCCACTTT	CASSLEPGLLNSPLHF
-	TRBV5-1	TRBD2	TRBJ2-6	TGCGCCAGCAATGGACTAGCGGGGGGCTCTGGGGCCAACGTCCTGACTTTC	CASNGLAGGSGANVLTF
few	TRBV9	TRBD2	TRBJ2-3	TGTGCCAGCAGCGTAGCCTTTTCGGCGGGAGAGGACGTTACGCAGTATTTT	CASSVAFSAGEDVTQYF
-	TRBV5-1	-	TRBJ2-7	TGCGCCAGCAGCTTGGGGACAGTGGGAGAGCAGTACTTC	CASSLGTVGEQYF
-	TRBV5-1	TRBD1	TRBJ2-5	TGCGCCAGCAGCCGAGGACAGGGCAAAGAGACCCAGTACTTC	CASSRGQGKETQYF
-	TRBV15	-	TRBJ2-1	TGTGCCACCCGGGGGGCCTCATCGAGTGAGCAGTTCTTC	CATRGASSSEQFF
-	TRBV3-1/TRBV3-2	-	TRBJ1-5	TGTGCCAGCAGCCAAGGGGGTTATCAGCCCCAGCATTTT	CASSQGGYQPQHF
few	TRBV19	TRBD1	TRBJ2-2	TGTGCCAGTAGTCCTCAAACAGGGGGCACCGGGGAGCTGTTTTTT	CASSPQTGGTGELFF
-	TRBV18	-	TRBJ1-1	TGTGCCAGCTCATCGCTCGGTGGGACGAACACTGAAGCTTTCTTT	CASSSLGGTNTEAFF
medium-sized	TRBV7-9	-	TRBJ2-1	TGTGCCAGCAGCTTCCTAACAGGGCCGATCTCCTACAATGAGCAGTTCTTC	CASSFLTGPISYNEQFF
many	TRBV7-3	TRBD2	TRBJ2-1	TGTGCCAGCAGCTTAGTCTCTAGCGGGCTACTCAATGAGCAGTTCTTC	CASSLVSSGLLNEQFF
-	TRBV6-5	TRBD1	TRBJ2-5	TGTGCCAGCAGGACAGGGAAGGAGACCCAGTACTTC	CASRTGKETQYF
-	TRBV7-9	TRBD1	TRBJ1-6	TGTGCCAGCACCTACTCACGGACAGGGGGAGGTTCACCCCTCCACTTT	CASTYSRTGGGSPLHF
few	TRBV1	-	TRBJ2-1	TGCACCAGCAGCCATGGGACACCCGACAATGAGCAGTTCTTC	CTSSHGTPDNEQFF
few	TRBV11-3	-	TRBJ2-1	TGTGCCAGCAGCTTAGGGCTTTTGGGCACCAATGAGCAGTTCTTC	CASSLGLLGTNEQFF
-	TRBV5-4	-	TRBJ2-7	TGTGCCAGCAGGGGGGGAGTGACAAGTGACTACGAGCAGTACTTC	CASRGGVTSDYEQYF
-	TRBV27	-	TRBJ2-3	TGTGCCAGCAGATGGGACACTAGCACAGATACGCAGTATTTT	CASRWDTSTDTQYF
-	TRBV27	TRBD2	TRBJ2-7	TGTGCCAGCAGTTTTACGTGGACTAGCGGCGACGAGCAGTACTTC	CASSFTWTSGDEQYF
-	TRBV28	-	TRBJ1-6	TGTGCTTTCTCTGGCTATAATTCACCCCTCCACTTT	CAFSGYNSPLHF
-	TRBV28	TRBD1	TRBJ2-7	TGTGCCAGCAGACGCCGGGACAGGGGCCCCTACGAGCAGTACTTC	CASRRRDRGPYEQYF
-	TRBV19	-	TRBJ2-6	TGTGCCGCCCCGACGGGGACCCAACCCACCGAAGGGCACTCTGGGGCCAACGTCCTGACTTTC	CAAPTGTQPTEGHSGANVLTF
-	TRBV4-2	-	TRBJ2-1	TGTGCCAGCAGCCACCTTGCCAGCGGAGGGTCCTACAATGAGCAGTTCTTC	CASSHLASGGSYNEQFF
-	TRBV19	TRBD2	TRBJ2-2	TGTGCCAGTAGGGGCAGGACTAGCAGTAACACCGGGGAGCTGTTTTTT	CASRGRTSSNTGELFF
-	TRBV4-1	TRBD2	TRBJ2-3	TGCGCCAGCAGCCAAGTAGCGGGGTACACAGATACGCAGTATTTT	CASSQVAGYTDTQYF
once	TRBV2	TRBD2	TRBJ2-2	TGTGCCAGCAGCCTTAGCGGGATGAACACCGGGGAGCTGTTTTTT	CASSLSGMNTGELFF
-	TRBV29-1	-	TRBJ1-1	TGCAGCGTTGACAGCGCGAACACTGAAGCTTTCTTT	CSVDSANTEAFF
-	TRBV5-1	-	TRBJ2-3	TGCGCCAGCAGCTTGGAAGGCAGGGGCCCAGATACGCAGTATTTT	CASSLEGRGPDTQYF
-	TRBV18	-	TRBJ1-1	TGTGCCAGCTCACCTTCGGGACCGTCGAGGAGCACTGAAGCTTTCTTT	CASSPSGPSRSTEAFF
-	TRBV1	-	TRBJ2-5	TGCACCAGCAGCCAAGATCAAGGGGCGAGGGAGACCCAGTACTTC	CTSSQDQGARETQYF
-	TRBV3-1/TRBV3-2	TRBD2	TRBJ2-1	TGTGCCAGCAGCCAAGGAGGGACTACCTACAATGAACAGTTCTTC	CASSQGGTTYNEQFF
-	TRBV7-6	-	TRBJ1-5	TGTGCCAGCAGCTCGTACGTCTATCAGCCCCAGCATTTT	CASSSYVYQPQHF
-	TRBV5-1	TRBD1	TRBJ2-5	TGCGCCAGCAGCTCGATACCCCGGGACAGGGGAGAGACCCAGTACTTC	CASSSIPRDRGETQYF
-	TRBV13	TRBD2	TRBJ2-5	TGTGCCAGCAGCTTATCCGGGACTAGCGGGAGGGGGGAGACCCAGTACTTC	CASSLSGTSGRGETQYF
once	TRBV18	TRBD1	TRBJ2-2	TGTGCCAGCTCACCACCGGGACAGGAGGGCACCGGGGAGCTGTTTTTT	CASSPPGQEGTGELFF
-	TRBV7-8	TRBD1	TRBJ2-7	TGTGCCAGCAGCGCCCAGGGACAGGGAGGATTCGAGCAGTACTTC	CASSAQGQGGFEQYF
-	TRBV6-2/TRBV6-3	-	TRBJ1-1	TGTGCCAGCAGTCAGGGGAGGCAGGCAGGTTCTGAAGCTTTCTTT	CASSQGRQAGSEAFF
-	TRBV6-5	-	TRBJ2-2	TGTGCCAGCAGTTACTTCACCGGGGAGCTGTTTTTT	CASSYFTGELFF
-	TRBV7-8	TRBD2	TRBJ2-1	TGTGCCAGCAGCCTTAGCGGGAATAAGTACAATGAGCAGTTCTTC	CASSLSGNKYNEQFF